This T cell receptor (beta chain) stems from a study of T cell repertoires in cytomegalovirus infection. Study background: Well-studied HLA-B-restricted epitopes and recently identified HLA-C-restricted epitopes of CMV were both used in the study. Indicated by public TCR beta signatures were CMV infection and matching HLA type. The study's findings and limits: Carriers of CMV and the relevant HLA type were discriminated by public TCR beta frequency.

Germline CDR1 MNHEY, CDR2 SVGEGT. With 5 bases removed from V and 5 bases from J, the gap between germline ends came to 16 bases. This CDR3 comprises 14 residues. About this clonotype itself: The target antigen is unknown.

TCRdb re-analysed the reads in MiXCR, keeping a single row per CDR3 protein. The sample includes fewer than 1,000,000 distinct CDR3 sequences, around 29% of them seen just once. This TCR was sampled from a human donor in good health (CMV status not recorded). Some clones in this sample may be carry-over from other donors' samples. The V and J genes are TRBV6-2 or TRBV6-3 and TRBJ2-7; D perhaps matches TRBD2 (6 bases). Specimen: cultured CD8+ T cells from PBMCs, collected from culture after CMV antigen stimulation. CDR3 protein: CASSAIYWGDEQYV. For the CDR3, the DNA is TGTGCCAGCAGTGCAATCTATTGGGGGGACGAGCAGTACGTC.